The T cell receptor (beta chain) described here comes from a study of T-cell memory formation after mild COVID-19. In the study overall: Clusters were largely donor specific. Study-level points and caveats: Some SARS-CoV-2-responding clones were already detected in memory before infection.

This clonotype was observed at least ten times. Its antigen is not identified. TCRdb re-analysed the 5' RACE reads in MiXCR, keeping a single row per CDR3 protein. The sample consists of more than 400,000 distinct CDR3 sequences, around a sixth of them appearing once. Germline V CDR1 and CDR2: MNHEY, SVGEGT. The ends were cut back, 1 base at V and 10 bases at J, with 20 bases in the middle. The length of the CDR3 is 16 residues. The clonotype was recovered from an adult woman who had mild COVID-19 (a few samples of this study predate the infection). Cell type and time point are not known. Material: PBMCs or a T cell subset sorted from them (not recorded which). The genes are TRBV6-2 or TRBV6-3 and TRBJ2-1, with D possibly being TRBD2 (6 bases). This CDR3 reads CASSYYGAGRELEQFF. The CDR3 DNA reads TGTGCCAGCAGTTACTACGGGGCGGGAAGGGAATTGGAGCAGTTCTTC.